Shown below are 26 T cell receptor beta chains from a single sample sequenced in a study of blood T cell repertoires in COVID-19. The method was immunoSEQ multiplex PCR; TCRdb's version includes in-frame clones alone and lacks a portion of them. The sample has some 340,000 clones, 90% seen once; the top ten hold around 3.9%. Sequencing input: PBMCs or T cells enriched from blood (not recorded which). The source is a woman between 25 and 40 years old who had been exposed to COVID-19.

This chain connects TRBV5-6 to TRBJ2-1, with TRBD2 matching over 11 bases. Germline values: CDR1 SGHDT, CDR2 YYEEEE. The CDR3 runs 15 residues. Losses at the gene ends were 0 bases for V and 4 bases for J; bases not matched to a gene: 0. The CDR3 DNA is TGTGCCAGCAGCTTGGGACTAGCGGGGTACAATGAGCAGTTCTTC. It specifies CASSLGLAGYNEQFF.

CDR3 region: CATSDRQSLLTDTQYF. The CDR3 DNA reads TGTGCCACCAGTGATCGGCAGTCACTACTCACAGATACGCAGTATTTT. This chain joins TRBV24-1 and TRBJ2-3, with unresolved D. Trimming left V 3 bases short and J 2 bases short, with 14 bases between. Germline-derived CDR1 and CDR2 are KGHDR and SFDVKD. The CDR3 totals 16 residues.

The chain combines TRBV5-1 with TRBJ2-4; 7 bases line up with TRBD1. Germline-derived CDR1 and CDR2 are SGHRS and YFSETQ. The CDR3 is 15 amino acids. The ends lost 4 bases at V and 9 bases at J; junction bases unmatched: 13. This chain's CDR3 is CASSPLTGPSSIQYF. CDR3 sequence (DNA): TGCGCCAGCAGCCCCTTGACAGGGCCGAGTAGCATTCAGTACTTC.

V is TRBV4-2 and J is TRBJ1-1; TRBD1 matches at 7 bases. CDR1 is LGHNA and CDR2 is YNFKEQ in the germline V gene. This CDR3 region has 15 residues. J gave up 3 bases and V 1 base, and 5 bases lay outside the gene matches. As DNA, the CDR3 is TGTGCCAGCAGCCAAGTGGGGCAGGGGGACACTGAAGCTTTCTTT. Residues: CASSQVGQGDTEAFF.

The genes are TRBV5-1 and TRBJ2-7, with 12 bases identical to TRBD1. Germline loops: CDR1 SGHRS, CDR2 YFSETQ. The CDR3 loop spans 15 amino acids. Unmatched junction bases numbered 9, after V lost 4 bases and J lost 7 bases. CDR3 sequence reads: CASSGAGTGGEEQYF. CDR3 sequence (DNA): TGCGCCAGCAGCGGGGCCGGGACAGGGGGCGAGGAGCAGTACTTC.

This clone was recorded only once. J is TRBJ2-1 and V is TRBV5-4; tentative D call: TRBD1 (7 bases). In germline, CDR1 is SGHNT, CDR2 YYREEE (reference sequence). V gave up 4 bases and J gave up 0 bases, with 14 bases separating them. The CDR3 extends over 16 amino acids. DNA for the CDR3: TGTGCCAGCAGCCAGGGGGGCAGGAGCTCCTACAATGAGCAGTTCTTC. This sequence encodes CASSQGGRSSYNEQFF.

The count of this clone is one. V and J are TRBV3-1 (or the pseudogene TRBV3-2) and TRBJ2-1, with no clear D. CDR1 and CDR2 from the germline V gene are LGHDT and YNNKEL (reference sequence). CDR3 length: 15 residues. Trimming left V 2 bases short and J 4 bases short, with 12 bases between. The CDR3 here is CASSQIVGRYNEQFF. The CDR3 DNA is TGTGCCAGCAGCCAAATCGTTGGCCGATACAATGAGCAGTTCTTC.

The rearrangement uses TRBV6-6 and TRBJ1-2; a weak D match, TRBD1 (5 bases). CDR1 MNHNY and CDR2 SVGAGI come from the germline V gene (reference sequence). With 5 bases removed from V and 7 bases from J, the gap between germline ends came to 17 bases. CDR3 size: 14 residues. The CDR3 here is CASSGGRVKSGYTF. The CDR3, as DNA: TGTGCCAGCAGTGGGGGGAGGGTGAAATCTGGCTACACCTTC.

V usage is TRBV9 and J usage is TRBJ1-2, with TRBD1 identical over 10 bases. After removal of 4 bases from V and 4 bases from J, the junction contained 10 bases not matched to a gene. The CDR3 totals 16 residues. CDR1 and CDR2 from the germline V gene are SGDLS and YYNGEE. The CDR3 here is CASSLRPGTGVYGYTF. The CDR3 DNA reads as TGTGCCAGCAGCCTACGTCCCGGGACAGGGGTCTATGGCTACACCTTC.

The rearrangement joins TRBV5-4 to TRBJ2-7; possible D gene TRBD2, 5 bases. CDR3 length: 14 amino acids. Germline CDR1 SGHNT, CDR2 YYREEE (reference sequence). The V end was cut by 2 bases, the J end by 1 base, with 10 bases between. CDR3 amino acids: CASSFAGRSYEQYF. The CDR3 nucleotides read TGTGCCAGCAGCTTCGCGGGTCGGTCCTACGAGCAGTACTTC.

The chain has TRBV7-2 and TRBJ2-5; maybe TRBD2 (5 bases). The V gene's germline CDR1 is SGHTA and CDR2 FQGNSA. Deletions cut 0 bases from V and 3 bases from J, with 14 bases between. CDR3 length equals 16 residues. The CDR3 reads CASSLASGLAEETQYF. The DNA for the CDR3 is TGTGCCAGCAGCTTAGCATCTGGTCTAGCCGAAGAGACCCAGTACTTC.

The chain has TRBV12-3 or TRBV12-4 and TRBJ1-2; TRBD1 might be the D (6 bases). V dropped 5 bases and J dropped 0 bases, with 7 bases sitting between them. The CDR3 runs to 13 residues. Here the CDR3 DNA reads TGTGCCAGCAGTCGACAGGCTAACTATGGCTACACCTTC. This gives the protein CASSRQANYGYTF.

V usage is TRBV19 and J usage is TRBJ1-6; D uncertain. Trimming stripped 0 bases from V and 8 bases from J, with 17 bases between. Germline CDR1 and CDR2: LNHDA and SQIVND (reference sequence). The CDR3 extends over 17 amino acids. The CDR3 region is CASSIDRGSFSDSPLHF. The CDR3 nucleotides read TGTGCCAGTAGTATAGATCGCGGCAGCTTTAGTGATTCACCCCTCCACTTT.

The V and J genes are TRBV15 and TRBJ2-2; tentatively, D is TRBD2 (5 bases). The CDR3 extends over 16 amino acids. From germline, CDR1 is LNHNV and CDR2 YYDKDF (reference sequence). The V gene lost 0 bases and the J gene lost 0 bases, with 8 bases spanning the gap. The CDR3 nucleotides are TGTGCCACCAGCAGAGATCCGGGGACGAACACCGGGGAGCTGTTTTTT. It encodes CATSRDPGTNTGELFF.

CDR3 coding DNA: TGCGCCAGCAGCTTGACAGGGGGGGTCTTGAGGATTTGGGTCTACGAGCAGTACTTC. Translation: CASSLTGGVLRIWVYEQYF. The chain employs TRBV5-1 and TRBJ2-7, with TRBD1 as a possible D gene (8 bases). V was cut by 1 base and J by 3 bases, with 26 bases left in between. There are 19 residues in the CDR3. The V gene's germline CDR1 is SGHRS and CDR2 YFSETQ.

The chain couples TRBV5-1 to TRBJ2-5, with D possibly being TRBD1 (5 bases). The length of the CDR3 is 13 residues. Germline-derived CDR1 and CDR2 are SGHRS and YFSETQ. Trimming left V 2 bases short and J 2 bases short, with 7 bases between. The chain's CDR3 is CASSFQGQETQYF. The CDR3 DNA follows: TGCGCCAGCAGCTTCCAGGGACAAGAGACCCAGTACTTC.

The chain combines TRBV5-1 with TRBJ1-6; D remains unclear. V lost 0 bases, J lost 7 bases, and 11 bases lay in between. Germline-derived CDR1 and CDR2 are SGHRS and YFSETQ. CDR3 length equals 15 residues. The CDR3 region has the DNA TGCGCCAGCAGCTTGGAGTGGGCCTCCAATTCACCCCTCCACTTT. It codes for CASSLEWASNSPLHF.

CDR3 in DNA: TGTGCCAGCAGTTACGGGGGGGCAGGGCCCCTCCACTTT. It is translated as CASSYGGAGPLHF. The V and J genes are TRBV6-6 and TRBJ1-6; weak D call: TRBD1 (6 bases). In germline, CDR1 is MNHNY, CDR2 SVGAGI (reference sequence). This CDR3 is built from 13 residues. Trimming pared 2 bases from V and 13 bases from J, leaving 12 bases between.

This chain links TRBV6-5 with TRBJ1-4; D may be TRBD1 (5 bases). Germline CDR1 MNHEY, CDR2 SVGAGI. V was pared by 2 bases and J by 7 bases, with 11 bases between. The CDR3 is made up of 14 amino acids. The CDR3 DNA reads TGTGCCAGCAGTTACAGGGGTCGTTTTGAAAAACTGTTTTTT. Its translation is CASSYRGRFEKLFF.

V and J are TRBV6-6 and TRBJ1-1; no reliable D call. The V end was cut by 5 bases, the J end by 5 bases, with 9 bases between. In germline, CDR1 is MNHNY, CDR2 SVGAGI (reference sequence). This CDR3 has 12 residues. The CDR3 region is CASSLQRTEAFF. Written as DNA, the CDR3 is TGTGCCAGCAGTCTACAGAGAACTGAAGCTTTCTTT.

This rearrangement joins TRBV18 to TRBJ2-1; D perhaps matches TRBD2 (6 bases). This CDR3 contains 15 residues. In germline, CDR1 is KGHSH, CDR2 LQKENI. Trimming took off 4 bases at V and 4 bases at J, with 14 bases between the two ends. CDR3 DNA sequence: TGTGCCAGCTCACTTCAACGTCGGGGGTACAATGAGCAGTTCTTC. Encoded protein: CASSLQRRGYNEQFF.

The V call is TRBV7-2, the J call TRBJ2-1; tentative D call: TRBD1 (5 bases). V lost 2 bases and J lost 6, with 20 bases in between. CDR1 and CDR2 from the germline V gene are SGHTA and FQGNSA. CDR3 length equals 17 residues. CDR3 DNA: TGTGCCAGCAGCTTAACAGGTGCCCAGGTCGGCGGCAATGAGCAGTTCTTC. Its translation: CASSLTGAQVGGNEQFF. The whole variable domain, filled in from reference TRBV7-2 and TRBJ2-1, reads GAGVSQSPSNKVTEKGKDVELRCDPISGHTALYWYRQSLGQGLEFLIYFQGNSAPDKSGLPSDRFSAERTGGSVSTLTIQRTQQEDSAVYLCASSLTGAQVGGNEQFFGPGTRLTVL.

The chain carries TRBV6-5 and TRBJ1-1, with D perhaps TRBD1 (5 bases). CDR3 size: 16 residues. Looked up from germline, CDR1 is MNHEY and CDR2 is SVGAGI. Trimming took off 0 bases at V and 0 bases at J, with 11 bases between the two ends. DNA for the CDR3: TGTGCCAGCAGTTACTCGGGAGGGACCATGAACACTGAAGCTTTCTTT. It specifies CASSYSGGTMNTEAFF.

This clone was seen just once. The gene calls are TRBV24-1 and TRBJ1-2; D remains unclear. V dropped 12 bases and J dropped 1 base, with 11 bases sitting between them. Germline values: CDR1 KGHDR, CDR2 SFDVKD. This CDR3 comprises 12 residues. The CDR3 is CASPPGNYGYTF. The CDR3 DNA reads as TGTGCCTCACCCCCCGGTAACTATGGCTACACCTTC.

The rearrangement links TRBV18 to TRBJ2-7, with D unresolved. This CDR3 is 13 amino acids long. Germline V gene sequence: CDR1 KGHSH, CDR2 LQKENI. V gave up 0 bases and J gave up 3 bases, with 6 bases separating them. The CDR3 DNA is TGTGCCAGCTCACCACCCTCAGGCTACGAGCAGTACTTC. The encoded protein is CASSPPSGYEQYF.

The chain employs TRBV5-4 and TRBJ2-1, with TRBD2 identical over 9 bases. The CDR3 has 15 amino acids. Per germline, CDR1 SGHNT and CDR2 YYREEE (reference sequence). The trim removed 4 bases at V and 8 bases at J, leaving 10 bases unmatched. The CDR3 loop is CASSRGASGVYEQFF. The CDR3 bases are TGTGCCAGCAGCCGCGGGGCTAGCGGGGTCTATGAGCAGTTCTTC.